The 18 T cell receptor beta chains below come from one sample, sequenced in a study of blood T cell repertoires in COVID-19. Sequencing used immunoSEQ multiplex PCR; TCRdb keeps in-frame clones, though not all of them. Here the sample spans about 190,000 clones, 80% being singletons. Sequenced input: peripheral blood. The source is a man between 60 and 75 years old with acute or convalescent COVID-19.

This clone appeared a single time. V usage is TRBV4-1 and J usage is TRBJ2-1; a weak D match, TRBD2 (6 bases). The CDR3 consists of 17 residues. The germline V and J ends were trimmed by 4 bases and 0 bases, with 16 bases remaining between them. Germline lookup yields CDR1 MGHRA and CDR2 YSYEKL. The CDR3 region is CASSRWGDSSSYNEQFF. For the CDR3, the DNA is TGCGCCAGCAGCCGATGGGGGGACTCAAGCTCCTACAATGAGCAGTTCTTC.

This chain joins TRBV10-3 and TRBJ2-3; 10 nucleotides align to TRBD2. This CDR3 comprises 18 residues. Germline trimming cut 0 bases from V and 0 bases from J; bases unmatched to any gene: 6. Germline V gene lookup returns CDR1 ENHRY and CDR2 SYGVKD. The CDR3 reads CAISESLTSGASTDTQYF. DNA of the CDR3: TGTGCCATCAGTGAGTCTCTAACTAGCGGGGCTAGCACAGATACGCAGTATTTT.

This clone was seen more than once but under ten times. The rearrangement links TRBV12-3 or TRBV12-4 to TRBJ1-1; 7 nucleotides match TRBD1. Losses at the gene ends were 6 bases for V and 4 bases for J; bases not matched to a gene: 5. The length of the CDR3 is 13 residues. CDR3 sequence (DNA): TGTGCCAGCAGCTTTCAGGGGGGCACTGAAGCTTTCTTT. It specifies CASSFQGGTEAFF.

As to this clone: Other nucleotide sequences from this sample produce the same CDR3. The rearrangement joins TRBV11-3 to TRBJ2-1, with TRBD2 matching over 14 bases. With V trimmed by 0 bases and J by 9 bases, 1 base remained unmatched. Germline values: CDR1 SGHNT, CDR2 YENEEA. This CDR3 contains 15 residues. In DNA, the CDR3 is TGTGCCAGCAGCTTAGAAGGACTAGCGGGGGGTGAGCAGTTCTTC. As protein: CASSLEGLAGGEQFF.

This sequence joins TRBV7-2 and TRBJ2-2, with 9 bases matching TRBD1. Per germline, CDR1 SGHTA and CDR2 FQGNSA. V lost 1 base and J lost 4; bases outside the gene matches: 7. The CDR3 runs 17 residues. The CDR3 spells CASSLDGTGYSTGELFF. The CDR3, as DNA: TGTGCCAGCAGCTTAGACGGGACAGGGTATAGCACCGGGGAGCTGTTTTTT. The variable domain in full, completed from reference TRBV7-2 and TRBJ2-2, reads GAGVSQSPSNKVTEKGKDVELRCDPISGHTALYWYRQSLGQGLEFLIYFQGNSAPDKSGLPSDRFSAERTGGSVSTLTIQRTQQEDSAVYLCASSLDGTGYSTGELFFGEGSRLTVL.

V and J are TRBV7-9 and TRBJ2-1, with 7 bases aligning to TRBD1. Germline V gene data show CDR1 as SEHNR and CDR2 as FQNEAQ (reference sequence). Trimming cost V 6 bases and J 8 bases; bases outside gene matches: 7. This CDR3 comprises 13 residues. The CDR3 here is CASRLQGSYEQFF. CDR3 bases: TGTGCCAGCAGGTTACAGGGGTCATATGAGCAGTTCTTC.

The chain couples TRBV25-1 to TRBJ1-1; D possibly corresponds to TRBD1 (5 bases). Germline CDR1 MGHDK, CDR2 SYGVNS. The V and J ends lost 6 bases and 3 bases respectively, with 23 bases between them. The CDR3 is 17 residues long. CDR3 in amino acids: CASRDQLGGARHTEAFF. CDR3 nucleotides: TGTGCCAGCAGGGACCAATTGGGAGGGGCAAGGCACACTGAAGCTTTCTTT.

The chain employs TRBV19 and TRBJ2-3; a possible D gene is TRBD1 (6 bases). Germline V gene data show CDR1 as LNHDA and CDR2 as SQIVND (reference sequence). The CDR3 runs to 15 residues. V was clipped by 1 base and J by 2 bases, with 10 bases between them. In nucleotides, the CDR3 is TGTGCCAGTAGTATAGTGAACAGGGACACAGATACGCAGTATTTT. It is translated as CASSIVNRDTDTQYF.

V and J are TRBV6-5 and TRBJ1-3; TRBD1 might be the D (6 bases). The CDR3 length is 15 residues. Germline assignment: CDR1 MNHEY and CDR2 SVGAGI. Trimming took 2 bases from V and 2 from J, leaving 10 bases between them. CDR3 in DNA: TGTGCCAGCAGTTACACCAGGGGCACTGGAAACACCATATATTTT. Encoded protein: CASSYTRGTGNTIYF.

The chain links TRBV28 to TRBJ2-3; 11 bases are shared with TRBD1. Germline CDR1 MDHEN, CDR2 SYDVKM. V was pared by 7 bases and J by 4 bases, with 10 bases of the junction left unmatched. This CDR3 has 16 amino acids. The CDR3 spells CASITGTGGMPDTQYF. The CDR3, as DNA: TGTGCCAGCATCACCGGGACAGGGGGTATGCCAGATACGCAGTATTTT.

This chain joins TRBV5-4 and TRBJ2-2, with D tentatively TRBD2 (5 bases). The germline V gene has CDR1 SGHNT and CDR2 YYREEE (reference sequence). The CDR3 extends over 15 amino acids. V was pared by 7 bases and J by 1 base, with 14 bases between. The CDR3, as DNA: TGTGCCAGCCGCCGGTCGGGGATGAACACCGGGGAGCTGTTTTTT. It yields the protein CASRRSGMNTGELFF.

CDR3 bases: TGTGCCAGCAGCCCGCGGACAGGCACAGATACGCAGTATTTT. Residues: CASSPRTGTDTQYF. The chain uses TRBV9 and TRBJ2-3, with D perhaps TRBD1 (6 bases). Germline V gives CDR1 SGDLS, CDR2 YYNGEE. The CDR3 covers 14 residues. Trimming removed 4 bases at V and 1 base at J, with 10 bases between.

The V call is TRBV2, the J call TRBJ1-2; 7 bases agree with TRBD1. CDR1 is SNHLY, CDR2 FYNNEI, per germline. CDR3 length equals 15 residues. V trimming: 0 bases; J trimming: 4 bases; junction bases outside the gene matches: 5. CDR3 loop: CASSEAGGQGYGYTF. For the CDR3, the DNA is TGTGCCAGCAGTGAAGCAGGGGGCCAGGGCTATGGCTACACCTTC.

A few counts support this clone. Written as DNA, the CDR3 is TGTGCCAGCAGTGAACTAACCGGGACTAGCGGCCCCTACGAGCAGTACTTC. This encodes CASSELTGTSGPYEQYF. This chain uses TRBV25-1 with TRBJ2-7; 11 nucleotides align to TRBD2. Trimming cost V 2 bases and J 2 bases; bases outside gene matches: 8. The CDR3 runs 17 residues. Per germline, CDR1 MGHDK and CDR2 SYGVNS.

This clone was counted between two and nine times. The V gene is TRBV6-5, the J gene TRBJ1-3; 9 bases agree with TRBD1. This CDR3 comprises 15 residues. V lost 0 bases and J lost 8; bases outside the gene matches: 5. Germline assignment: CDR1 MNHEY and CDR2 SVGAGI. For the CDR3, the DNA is TGTGCCAGCAGTTACTCACAGGGGGCTTCAGACACCATATATTTT. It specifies CASSYSQGASDTIYF.

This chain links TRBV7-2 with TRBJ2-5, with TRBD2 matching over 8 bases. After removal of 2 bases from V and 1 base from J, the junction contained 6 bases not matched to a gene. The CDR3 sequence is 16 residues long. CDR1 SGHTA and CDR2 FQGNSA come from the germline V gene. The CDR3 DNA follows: TGTGCCAGCAGCTTAAGTATAGCGGGGCGCCAAGAGACCCAGTACTTC. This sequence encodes CASSLSIAGRQETQYF.

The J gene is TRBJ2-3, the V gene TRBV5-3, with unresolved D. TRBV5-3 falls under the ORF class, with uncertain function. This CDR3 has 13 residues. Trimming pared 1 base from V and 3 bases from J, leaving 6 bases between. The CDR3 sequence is CARSLRGTDTQYF. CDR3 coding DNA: TGTGCCAGAAGCTTGAGAGGTACAGATACGCAGTATTTT.

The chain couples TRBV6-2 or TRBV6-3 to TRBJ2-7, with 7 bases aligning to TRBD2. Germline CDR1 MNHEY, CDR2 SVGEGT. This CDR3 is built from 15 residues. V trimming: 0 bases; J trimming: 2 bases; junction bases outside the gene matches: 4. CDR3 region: CASSYSSGLAYEQYF. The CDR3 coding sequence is TGTGCCAGCAGTTACTCGAGTGGACTAGCCTACGAGCAGTACTTC.